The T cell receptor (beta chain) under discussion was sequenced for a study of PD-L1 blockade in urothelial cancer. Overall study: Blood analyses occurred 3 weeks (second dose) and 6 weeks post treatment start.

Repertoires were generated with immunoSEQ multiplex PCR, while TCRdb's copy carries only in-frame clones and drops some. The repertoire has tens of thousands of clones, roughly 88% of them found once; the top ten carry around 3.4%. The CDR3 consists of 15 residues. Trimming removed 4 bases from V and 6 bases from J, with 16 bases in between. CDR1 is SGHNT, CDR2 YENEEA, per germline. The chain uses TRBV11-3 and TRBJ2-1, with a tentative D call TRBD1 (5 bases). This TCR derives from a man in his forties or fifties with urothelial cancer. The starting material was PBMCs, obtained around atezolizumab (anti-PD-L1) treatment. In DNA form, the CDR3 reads TGTGCCAGCAGCTCTCGAGAAGGGGTGGTCAATGAGCAGTTCTTC. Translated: CASSSREGVVNEQFF.